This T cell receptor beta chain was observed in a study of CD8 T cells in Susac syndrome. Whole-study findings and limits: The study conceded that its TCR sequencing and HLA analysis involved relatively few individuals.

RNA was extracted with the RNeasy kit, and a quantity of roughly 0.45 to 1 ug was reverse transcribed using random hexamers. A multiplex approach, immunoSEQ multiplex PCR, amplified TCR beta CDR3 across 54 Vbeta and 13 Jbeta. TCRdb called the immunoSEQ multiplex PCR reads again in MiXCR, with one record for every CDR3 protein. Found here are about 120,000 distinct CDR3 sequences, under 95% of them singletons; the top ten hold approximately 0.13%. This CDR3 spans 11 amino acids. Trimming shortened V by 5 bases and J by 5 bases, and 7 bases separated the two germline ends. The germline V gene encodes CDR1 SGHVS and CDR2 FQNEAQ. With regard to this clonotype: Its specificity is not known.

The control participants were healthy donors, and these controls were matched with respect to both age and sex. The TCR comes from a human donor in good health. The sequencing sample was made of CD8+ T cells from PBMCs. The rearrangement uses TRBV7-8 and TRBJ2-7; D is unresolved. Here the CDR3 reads CASSKSHEQYF. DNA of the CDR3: TGTGCCAGCAGCAAAAGCCACGAGCAGTACTTC. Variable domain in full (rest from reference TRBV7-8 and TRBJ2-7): GAGVSQSPRYKVAKRGQDVALRCDPISGHVSLFWYQQALGQGPEFLTYFQNEAQLDKSGLPSDRFFAERPEGSVSTLKIQRTQQEDSAVYLCASSKSHEQYFGPGTRLTVT.